The T cell receptor (beta chain) described here comes from a study of control samples from healthy donors and cancer patients. Produced via immunoSEQ multiplex PCR; TCRdb's table is partial and in-frame only. Of about 60,000 clones in the sample, around 96% were seen once. The trim removed 4 bases at V and 5 bases at J, leaving 10 bases unmatched. Germline CDR1 and CDR2: KGHSH and LQKENI. CDR3 length: 16 amino acids. Sequenced material: blood. The rearrangement links TRBV18 to TRBJ2-7; 11 positions agree with TRBD2. This receptor was identified in a young woman in good health. CDR3 DNA: TGTGCCAGCTCACAACTTAGCGGGGGGGCAACGAACGAGCAGTACTTC. This sequence encodes CASSQLSGGATNEQYF. Full variable domain (rest looked up from reference TRBV18 and TRBJ2-7): NAGVMQNPRHLVRRRGQEARLRCSPMKGHSHVYWYRQLPEEGLKFMVYLQKENIIDESGMPKERFSAEFPKEGPSILRIQQVVRGDSAAYFCASSQLSGGATNEQYFGPGTRLTVT.